The 19 T cell receptor beta chains given below trace back to one sample, sequenced in a study of blood T cell repertoires in COVID-19. Data came from immunoSEQ multiplex PCR; TCRdb stores just in-frame clones and leaves some out. Of 200,000 or so clones listed, 82% are singletons. Source material: peripheral blood. These receptor sequences come from a young woman with acute or convalescent COVID-19.

The CDR3 here is CASSLPGGYEQYF. For the CDR3, the DNA is TGTGCCAGCAGCTTACCAGGGGGCTACGAGCAGTACTTC. This sequence joins TRBV7-2 and TRBJ2-7; 7 nucleotides match TRBD1. The CDR3 extends over 13 amino acids. Germline CDR1 is SGHTA and CDR2 is FQGNSA. Trimming cost V 2 bases and J 3 bases; bases outside gene matches: 1.

The sample holds a few counts of this clone. V is TRBV2 and J is TRBJ2-5; the D gene is possibly TRBD2 (5 bases). CDR1 SNHLY and CDR2 FYNNEI come from the germline V gene. The V gene lost 8 bases and the J gene lost 4 bases, with 11 bases spanning the gap. This CDR3 has 12 residues. Here the CDR3 reads CASRRVGETQYF. The CDR3 bases are TGTGCCAGCCGGCGGGTGGGAGAGACCCAGTACTTC.

The chain carries TRBV14 and TRBJ1-4; maybe TRBD1 (5 bases). CDR3 length equals 16 residues. The ends were cut back, 1 base at V and 4 bases at J, with 13 bases in the middle. CDR1 SGHDN and CDR2 FVKESK come from the germline V gene. The CDR3 here is CASSQGRGNFNEKLFF. In DNA, the CDR3 is TGTGCCAGCAGCCAAGGGAGGGGTAATTTTAATGAAAAACTGTTTTTT.

The rearrangement links TRBV11-2 to TRBJ2-5, with TRBD1 as a possible D gene (6 bases). Germline loops: CDR1 SGHAT, CDR2 FQNNGV. Trimming cost V 6 bases and J 6 bases, with 11 bases left between them. The CDR3 spans 12 residues. The CDR3: CASRRDTQTQYF. The CDR3 DNA follows: TGTGCCAGCAGACGGGACACACAGACCCAGTACTTC.

The gene calls are TRBV9 and TRBJ2-1, with 12 bases matching TRBD1. V lost 3 bases and J lost 9; bases outside the gene matches: 4. The germline V gene encodes CDR1 SGDLS and CDR2 YYNGEE. This CDR3 has 14 residues. In nucleotides, the CDR3 is TGTGCCAGCAGCGCGGGACAGGGGGCTTTTGAGCAGTTCTTC. Amino acids: CASSAGQGAFEQFF.

This clone was counted a few times. The chain recombines TRBV10-3 with TRBJ2-5, with 7 bases lining up with TRBD1. The CDR3 contains 14 residues. Looked up from germline, CDR1 is ENHRY and CDR2 is SYGVKD. Trimming at V came to 4 bases and at J to 3 bases, leaving 5 bases not matched to a gene. Written as DNA, the CDR3 is TGTGCCATCAGTGCCGGGACAGTTAAAGAGACCCAGTACTTC. It translates to CAISAGTVKETQYF.

This clone has only a few counts. The chain couples TRBV3-1 (or the pseudogene TRBV3-2) to TRBJ1-2, with unresolved D. Trimming removed 3 bases from V and 8 bases from J, with 19 bases in between. The CDR3 length is 15 residues. From germline, CDR1 is LGHDT and CDR2 YNNKEL (reference sequence). The CDR3 DNA reads as TGTGCCAGCAGCCACACCGGCACCCTAGGTTGGGGCTACACCTTC. Amino acids: CASSHTGTLGWGYTF.

J is TRBJ1-2 and V is TRBV30; 10 bases match TRBD1. CDR1 and CDR2 (germline): GTSNPN, SVGIG (reference sequence). There are 16 residues in the CDR3. J gave up 0 bases and V 8 bases, and 12 bases lay outside the gene matches. The CDR3 DNA follows: TGTGCCCTGACAGGGACAGGGGTCCAGGCTAACTATGGCTACACCTTC. Translated, it gives CALTGTGVQANYGYTF.

This chain connects TRBV29-1 to TRBJ2-7; the D gene is possibly TRBD1 (5 bases). V lost 3 bases and J 4 bases, leaving 10 bases between the germline ends. Per germline, CDR1 SQVTM and CDR2 ANQGSEA. The CDR3 consists of 12 residues. CDR3 sequence (DNA): TGCAGCGTTGAGGAGCAGGGATACGAGCAGTACTTC. Amino acids: CSVEEQGYEQYF.

This clone was seen once. This chain connects TRBV19 to TRBJ1-5; TRBD1 is a possible D gene (6 bases). The CDR3 is 16 residues long. CDR1 and CDR2 from the germline V gene are LNHDA and SQIVND (reference sequence). V was cut by 5 bases and J by 2 bases, with 16 bases left in between. The CDR3 DNA sequence: TGTGCCAGTAGTGGGGACAACAGCTTCGGCAATCAGCCCCAGCATTTT. Amino acid sequence: CASSGDNSFGNQPQHF.

J is TRBJ2-6 and V is TRBV5-1; a possible D gene is TRBD1 (5 bases). Trimming left V 4 bases short and J 3 bases short, with 11 bases between. The V gene's germline CDR1 is SGHRS and CDR2 YFSETQ. CDR3 length: 15 amino acids. CDR3 loop: CASSLAGIGANVLTF. The CDR3 DNA reads as TGCGCCAGCAGCCTTGCAGGGATTGGGGCCAACGTCCTGACTTTC.

The chain has TRBV5-4 and TRBJ1-2, with D perhaps TRBD1 (6 bases). Trimming cost V 1 base and J 8 bases, with 18 bases left between them. The germline V gene encodes CDR1 SGHNT and CDR2 YYREEE (reference sequence). This CDR3 has 15 amino acids. The CDR3 is CASSLSVAGGIGYTF. CDR3 sequence (DNA): TGTGCCAGCAGCTTGTCAGTAGCGGGGGGCATAGGCTACACCTTC.

The genes are TRBV13 and TRBJ1-1; D gene ambiguous. This CDR3 is built from 13 residues. Germline V gives CDR1 PRHDT, CDR2 FYEKMQ (reference sequence). The V gene lost 1 base and the J gene lost 4 bases, with 7 bases spanning the gap. The CDR3 region is CASSLDRFTEAFF. CDR3 sequence (DNA): TGTGCCAGCAGCTTAGATCGGTTCACTGAAGCTTTCTTT.

The genes are TRBV28 and TRBJ2-1, with TRBD2 matching 11 bases. J was trimmed by 4 bases and V by 6 bases; bases with no gene match: 5. Germline V lookup: CDR1 MDHEN, CDR2 SYDVKM. CDR3 size: 15 residues. The CDR3: CASSRGTSGYNEQFF. In DNA form, the CDR3 reads TGTGCCAGCAGCCGCGGGACTAGCGGTTACAATGAGCAGTTCTTC. The full variable domain, completed using reference TRBV28 and TRBJ2-1, is DVKVTQSSRYLVKRTGEKVFLECVQDMDHENMFWYRQDPGLGLRLIYFSYDVKMKEKGDIPEGYSVSREKKERFSLILESASTNQTSMYLCASSRGTSGYNEQFFGPGTRLTVL.

In DNA, the CDR3 is TGTGCCAGCAGCTTAGCGGAGGGGGGGGTTACTGAAGCTTTCTTT. It yields the protein CASSLAEGGVTEAFF. V gene TRBV7-6 combines with J gene TRBJ1-1, with D perhaps TRBD1 (6 bases). V was pared by 0 bases and J by 5 bases, with 13 bases between. Germline assignment: CDR1 SGHVS and CDR2 FNYEAQ. There are 15 residues in the CDR3.

The chain is built from TRBV5-1 and TRBJ1-5; no firm D call. CDR1 and CDR2 (germline): SGHRS, YFSETQ. Trimming removed 6 bases at V and 1 base at J, with 14 bases between. The length of the CDR3 is 15 residues. The CDR3, as DNA: TGCGCCAGCAAGCTTTCGACACAAAGCAATCAGCCCCAGCATTTT. It encodes CASKLSTQSNQPQHF. The whole variable domain, remainder taken from reference TRBV5-1 and TRBJ1-5, is KAGVTQTPRYLIKTRGQQVTLSCSPISGHRSVSWYQQTPGQGLQFLFEYFSETQRNKGNFPGRFSGRQFSNSRSEMNVSTLELGDSALYLCASKLSTQSNQPQHFGDGTRLSIL.

The chain employs TRBV27 and TRBJ2-7; possible D gene TRBD1, 5 bases. Trimming removed 0 bases at V and 3 bases at J, with 12 bases between. CDR3 length: 15 amino acids. CDR1 and CDR2 (germline): MNHEY, SMNVEV (reference sequence). CDR3 DNA sequence: TGTGCCAGCAGTTTATCTTTTACAGGTGGCTACGAGCAGTACTTC. Amino acid sequence: CASSLSFTGGYEQYF.

The V and J genes are TRBV6-2 or TRBV6-3 and TRBJ2-7; D is ambiguous. The CDR3 covers 14 residues. The V and J ends lost 0 bases and 3 bases respectively, with 9 bases between them. Germline lookup yields CDR1 MNHEY and CDR2 SVGEGT. As DNA, the CDR3 is TGTGCCAGCAGTTACTCGAATTTACACTACGAGCAGTACTTC. Protein sequence: CASSYSNLHYEQYF.

This chain connects TRBV5-6 to TRBJ1-2; 8 bases fit TRBD1. The junction had 12 bases not matched to a gene; V was cut back by 4 bases and J by 4 bases. Germline V gene sequence: CDR1 SGHDT, CDR2 YYEEEE. The CDR3 covers 16 residues. Here the CDR3 reads CASSGDVKQGAYGYTF. The CDR3 DNA reads TGTGCCAGCAGCGGGGACGTGAAGCAGGGGGCCTATGGCTACACCTTC. Combining the CDR3 with reference TRBV5-6 and TRBJ1-2 gives the whole variable domain DAGVTQSPTHLIKTRGQQVTLRCSPKSGHDTVSWYQQALGQGPQFIFQYYEEEERQRGNFPDRFSGHQFPNYSSELNVNALLLGDSALYLCASSGDVKQGAYGYTFGSGTRLTVV.